The 16 T cell receptor beta chains in this list originate from one sample, sequenced in a study of persistence of HIV-infected CD4 T cells. Sequencing used immunoSEQ version 4 in survey mode. The protocol was immunoSEQ multiplex PCR, while the TCRdb copy is restricted to in-frame clones and leaves out a portion. The table shows approximately 44,000 clones, with around 90% occurring only once. Their cognate antigens are unknown. Cells were stimulated nonspecifically with anti-CD3/anti-CD28 magnetic beads. Responding CD4+ T cells were sorted by upregulation of both CD40 ligand and CD69. The sequences come from CD4+ T cells sorted from PBMCs after approximately 19-hour stimulation, collected from a patient who received antiretroviral therapy. These receptors were taken from an adult man with HIV who was CMV-seropositive.

This clone has a handful of counts. The chain links TRBV6-5 to TRBJ1-5, with 7 bases that match TRBD1. Germline V gene data show CDR1 as MNHEY and CDR2 as SVGAGI. V lost 6 bases, J lost 5 bases, and 7 bases stayed unmatched. This CDR3 has 14 residues. In DNA, the CDR3 is TGTGCCAGCAGGGAGGGACAGCAGCATCAGCCCCAGCATTTT. Its protein is CASREGQQHQPQHF.

The chain joins TRBV9 to TRBJ2-5; the D gene is possibly TRBD2 (6 bases). Trimming pared 4 bases from V and 0 bases from J, leaving 16 bases between. Germline assignment: CDR1 SGDLS and CDR2 YYNGEE. The CDR3 consists of 16 residues. The CDR3 DNA reads TGTGCCAGCAGCCCCACTGGGGGGTACGACCAAGAGACCCAGTACTTC. Amino acids: CASSPTGGYDQETQYF.

This clone was found a few times. V gene TRBV6-1 combines with J gene TRBJ1-2; no definite D call. This CDR3 region has 13 residues. CDR1 is MNHNS and CDR2 is SASEGT in the germline V gene. The V end was cut by 1 base, the J end by 6 bases, with 9 bases between. CDR3 bases: TGTGCCAGCAGTGAAGGAGGGAGCCATGGCTACACCTTC. Protein sequence: CASSEGGSHGYTF.

The V call is TRBV2, the J call TRBJ1-6; D not certain. This CDR3 has 13 amino acids. V lost 1 base to trimming and J lost 7 bases, with 5 bases between them. CDR1 and CDR2 (germline): SNHLY, FYNNEI. As DNA, the CDR3 is TGTGCCAGCAGTGAAGAAGGCAATTCACCCCTCCACTTT. This encodes CASSEEGNSPLHF.

This chain joins TRBV5-1 and TRBJ2-1; 7 positions match TRBD1. In germline, CDR1 is SGHRS, CDR2 YFSETQ. This CDR3 region has 15 residues. J was trimmed by 6 bases and V by 4 bases; bases with no gene match: 10. The CDR3 sequence is CASSETGASGNEQFF. CDR3 nucleotides: TGCGCCAGCAGCGAAACAGGGGCATCTGGCAATGAGCAGTTCTTC.

This chain connects TRBV2 to TRBJ2-2; D not certain. Looked up from germline, CDR1 is SNHLY and CDR2 is FYNNEI. V was cut by 0 bases and J by 7 bases, with 9 bases left in between. This CDR3 has 14 amino acids. DNA of the CDR3: TGTGCCAGCAGTGAAGCGCCAGGTCTCGGGGAGCTGTTTTTT. It specifies CASSEAPGLGELFF.

The chain carries TRBV5-6 and TRBJ2-1, with 11 bases matching TRBD2. This CDR3 contains 18 residues. The V and J ends lost 4 bases and 3 bases, in that order; junction bases with no gene match: 12. Germline assignment: CDR1 SGHDT and CDR2 YYEEEE. The CDR3 is CASSHTSLGTSGYNEQFF. The CDR3 DNA reads TGTGCCAGCAGCCACACCAGCCTCGGGACTAGCGGCTACAATGAGCAGTTCTTC.

V gene TRBV12-3 or TRBV12-4 combines with J gene TRBJ1-2; no clear D gene. The CDR3 loop spans 12 amino acids. Trimming took 7 bases from V and 7 from J, leaving 13 bases between them. CDR3 DNA: TGTGCCAGCAACTACACTGAAAGTGGCTACACCTTC. Translation: CASNYTESGYTF.

The chain is built from TRBV18 and TRBJ1-4; 7 positions match TRBD1. CDR3 length equals 16 residues. V trimming: 3 bases; J trimming: 5 bases; junction bases outside the gene matches: 9. Per germline, CDR1 KGHSH and CDR2 LQKENI. The CDR3 DNA is TGTGCCAGCTCACCGAGGACAGGCCAAGGAAATGAAAAACTGTTTTTT. Protein: CASSPRTGQGNEKLFF.

The chain has TRBV18 and TRBJ2-5; D is uncertain. Trimming cost V 3 bases and J 4 bases, with 12 bases left between them. There are 14 residues in the CDR3. CDR1 and CDR2 (germline): KGHSH, LQKENI. The CDR3 loop is CASSPGILGETQYF. The CDR3 DNA reads as TGTGCCAGCTCACCCGGCATCCTTGGAGAGACCCAGTACTTC. The whole variable domain, filled in from reference TRBV18 and TRBJ2-5, reads NAGVMQNPRHLVRRRGQEARLRCSPMKGHSHVYWYRQLPEEGLKFMVYLQKENIIDESGMPKERFSAEFPKEGPSILRIQQVVRGDSAAYFCASSPGILGETQYFGPGTRLLVL.

This chain joins TRBV6-1 and TRBJ1-2, with D unresolved. CDR3 length: 13 amino acids. In germline, CDR1 is MNHNS, CDR2 SASEGT. The V and J ends lost 2 bases and 7 bases respectively, with 11 bases between them. CDR3 in DNA: TGTGCCAGCAGTGAACAGGCAAAAGGTGGCTACACCTTC. Protein product: CASSEQAKGGYTF.

This clone was observed a single time. V gene TRBV13 combines with J gene TRBJ2-1; D ambiguous. The length of the CDR3 is 17 residues. The V end lost 5 bases, the J end lost 0 bases, and 17 bases lay between the germline ends. Germline lookup yields CDR1 PRHDT and CDR2 FYEKMQ (reference sequence). CDR3 bases: TGTGCCAGCAGCCCAACCGTCCAGTGGGGCTCCTACAATGAGCAGTTCTTC. It codes for CASSPTVQWGSYNEQFF. The full variable domain, in which reference TRBV13 and TRBJ2-1 provide the parts outside the CDR3, is AAGVIQSPRHLIKEKRETATLKCYPIPRHDTVYWYQQGPGQDPQFLISFYEKMQSDKGSIPDRFSAQQFSDYHSELNMSSLELGDSALYFCASSPTVQWGSYNEQFFGPGTRLTVL.

The chain combines TRBV2 with TRBJ1-2, with a tentative D call TRBD1 (5 bases). The length of the CDR3 is 12 residues. V was trimmed by 8 bases and J by 4 bases, leaving 11 bases between them. Germline CDR1 reads SNHLY; CDR2 reads FYNNEI. CDR3 in DNA: TGTGCCAGCGGCAGGGAAATCTATGGCTACACCTTC. It yields the protein CASGREIYGYTF.

V is TRBV19 and J is TRBJ1-5; TRBD1 agrees at 7 bases. The CDR3 extends over 18 amino acids. Trimming took 3 bases from V and 1 from J; bases not matched to a gene: 12. Germline CDR1 LNHDA, CDR2 SQIVND (reference sequence). CDR3 protein: CASSIRQGEIRSNQPQHF. The CDR3 DNA follows: TGTGCCAGTAGTATCCGGCAGGGGGAAATTAGAAGCAATCAGCCCCAGCATTTT.

V usage is TRBV14 and J usage is TRBJ1-6, with D possibly being TRBD1 (5 bases). The germline V and J ends were trimmed by 4 bases and 9 bases, with 16 bases remaining between them. Germline V gene sequence: CDR1 SGHDN, CDR2 FVKESK. The CDR3 runs to 15 residues. DNA for the CDR3: TGTGCCAGCAGCCCCCAGGGTGGGAGGATTTCACCCCTCCACTTT. Encoded protein: CASSPQGGRISPLHF.

This chain connects TRBV24-1 to TRBJ1-4; unclear D gene. The germline V and J ends were trimmed by 6 bases and 0 bases, with 7 bases remaining between them. The CDR3 totals 14 residues. From germline, CDR1 is KGHDR and CDR2 SFDVKD. CDR3 in DNA: TGTGCCACCAGTCTGGGATCAACTAATGAAAAACTGTTTTTT. Protein: CATSLGSTNEKLFF.